This T cell receptor (beta chain) was observed in a study of T cell responses to AZD1222 COVID-19 vaccine (dated by TCRdb to the early 2020s). About the study as a whole: TCR sequencing covered approximately 230 trial participants: around 210 given two doses of AZD1222 and approximately 26 given two doses of MenACWY control vaccine. Trial participants were enrolled by age into 18-55, 56-69 and 70-plus year subgroups, with roughly 150, 30 and 60 TCR-sequenced participants respectively.

The CDR3 regions of human TCRbeta chains were subjected to immunosequencing. Concerning the study's data processing: TCRs in the repertoires were compared against a reference library of SARS-CoV-2-specific TCRs that had been generated with the MIRA antigen-specificity platform. Breadth was defined as the fraction of unique TCRs that were SARS-CoV-2-associated, and depth was defined as the fraction of total T cells that were SARS-CoV-2-associated. Each spike-specific TCR was assigned to its reactive spike region and to a CD4 or CD8 class using the MIRA data. Log10-transformed breadth and depth values were compared by one-way ANOVA with Sidak's multiple comparisons tests. Held by TCRdb, this immuneACCESS table contains in-frame sequences only and omits some clones. Under half of the omission traces to an unresolved V gene where checked; the cause of the rest is unknown. D and trimming were read from the DNA, whereas the V and J calls and clone size are those reported in that table. The sample profile shows tens of thousands of clones; roughly 90% of them were found once. The ten largest clones take up roughly 5% of the sample.

The CDR3 runs 12 residues from the cysteine to the phenylalanine. The only DNA kept is the CDR3, 36 bases in frame from the first base. Trimming removed 2 bases from V and 6 bases from J, leaving 7 bases between the germline ends. CDR1 MDHEN and CDR2 SYDVKM were looked up in the germline V gene. Study-wide findings and limitations: CD4 TCRs associated with the vaccine covered the entire spike protein, and the dominant responses were in regions 160-218 and 743-854. Because no day 14 peak-response samples were available, the repertoires could be characterized only after the peak T cell response. Conclusions about previously exposed vaccinees are limited because only five to seven AZD1222 recipients were SARS-CoV-2 seropositive at baseline. In the small 56-69-year group, the increase in depth fell short of significance, most likely because of low power. Participants were mostly white British, with more females than males. The authors suggested clonal diversity may have been underestimated. A significant rise in spike-specific TCR breadth and depth was observed after two AZD1222 doses relative to day 0 and relative to MenACWY recipients. Epitopes outside the regions mutated in the B.1.351 and B.1.1.7 variants were reportedly recognized by nearly half of the unique spike-specific TCRs.

The time point label, read with the paper, signifies: about 28 days (+/-7) after the second vaccine dose. Because spike-specific TCR depth and breadth did not differ between the two schedules, AZD1222 recipients who got a second dose at roughly 4 weeks were pooled with those who got a second dose at roughly 12 weeks. Vaccinee samples came from UK trials COV001 and COV002, including a single-blind randomized controlled phase 2/3 trial of AZD1222 (ChAdOx1 nCoV-19) in healthy adults. For TCRbeta chain sequencing, PBMC samples were collected from trial participants at day 0 and at day 28 after the second dose. To note about this clone: It has no known antigen specificity. Per-base qualities were not stored, and no clone one base away is much larger.

This chain joins TRBV28 to TRBJ1-1; no D gene can be assigned with confidence. The receptor's source is an adult who received the AZD1222 COVID-19 vaccine. Sample: peripheral blood, taken 28 days after the second AZD1222 dose. The sequence in DNA is TGTGCCAGCAGTTTAAGTCGGGCTGAAGCTTTCTTT. It is translated as CASSLSRAEAFF. With all but the CDR3 taken from the reference TRBV28 and TRBJ1-1 genes, the full variable domain is: DVKVTQSSRYLVKRTGEKVFLECVQDMDHENMFWYRQDPGLGLRLIYFSYDVKMKEKGDIPEGYSVSREKKERFSLILESASTNQTSMYLCASSLSRAEAFFGQGTRLTVV.